This T cell receptor beta chain was sequenced for a study of siplizumab effects on memory and regulatory T cells. Study-wide findings and caveats: Suppressive capability of dividing Tregs from siplizumab cultures went unverified.

Only in-frame clones appear in the TCRdb table, and some are missing; sequencing was by immunoSEQ multiplex PCR. This sample carries about 100,000 clones, less than 95% of them seen once, and the ten largest clones take 1% to 1.5%. With V trimmed by 5 bases and J by 6 bases, 8 bases remained unmatched. The CDR3 is 15 amino acids. Germline loops: CDR1 SGHVS, CDR2 FNYEAQ. As concerns this clone: As yet, its antigen is unknown.

The sample taken for sequencing was non-Treg CD4+ T cells sorted from blood. This sequence joins TRBV7-6 and TRBJ2-3, with 10 bases matching TRBD1. This clonotype was obtained from a human donor in good health. CDR3 nucleotide sequence: TGTGCCAGCAGCACCCCCGGGACAGGGGCGGATACGCAGTATTTT. It specifies CASSTPGTGADTQYF. Drawing the rest from reference TRBV7-6 and TRBJ2-3, the complete variable domain is GAGVSQSPRYKVTKRGQDVALRCDPISGHVSLYWYRQALGQGPEFLTYFNYEAQQDKSGLPNDRFSAERPEGSISTLTIQRTEQRDSAMYRCASSTPGTGADTQYFGPGTRLTVL.